This TCR beta chain emerged from a study of regulatory and conventional T cells in RAG deficiency (dated by TCRdb to 2017 to 2019). Regarding the research as a whole: To compare the diversity and composition of the repertoires of Treg, conventional CD4+ and CD8+ T cells between RAG-deficient patients and healthy controls, the study applied high-throughput TCR beta sequencing. The research as a whole found: Compared with control T-cell subpopulations, RAG-deficient patients had much lower Shannon entropy and higher Simpson indices. Rather than being bona fide Treg cells, the sorted CD25-high CD127-low cells in Omenn syndrome patients may represent peripherally activated cells. Shorter CDR3 lengths were found in all patient T-cell subsets, and >85% Treg-Tconv repertoire overlap at nucleotide and amino acid level was observed in Omenn syndrome patients. Unique TCR beta sequences from Treg cells were about 100-fold fewer in Omenn syndrome and CID/AS patients than controls, versus roughly 10-fold for other subsets. For some subjects, some T-cell subset analyses were not performed.

Before genomic DNA was extracted, conventional CD4+ T cells were isolated from blood as CD25-low CD127-high cells. For repertoire analyses, the comparison group consisted of roughly eight healthy control donors. Library prep was done by the immunoSEQ multiplex PCR assay. Rearranged TCR beta chain products were amplified from the genomic DNA of sorted T-cell subsets and were then sequenced. The paper's data handling went like this. Shannon entropy and Simpson indices were used to quantify the repertoire diversity of productive TCR beta rearrangements. Clonal expansion was assessed using the summed frequency of the 100 most abundant productive TCR beta clonotypes among total reads. The TRB repertoires were evaluated with a self-reactivity index based on amino acid usage at CDR3beta positions 6 and 7. Repertoire analyses used two-way ANOVA; flow cytometric analyses used Student t or Mann-Whitney tests. TCRdb limited this immuneACCESS table to in-frame rearrangements with V and J called. A share of clones is missing; checked studies link under half to unresolved V genes, and the rest is unexplained. From that table come the V and J calls and clone size; the DNA was used to work out D and trimming. Present in this sample are roughly 34,000 clones, roughly 76% of which were seen just once. The ten largest clones take up 3.4% of the sample.

As for this clone: What this receptor recognizes is not known. Within one base of it there is no much larger clone, and no base qualities were kept.

The germline V gene specifies MRHNA as CDR1 and SNTAGT as CDR2. The CDR3 spans 16 residues, from the cysteine through the phenylalanine. Only the CDR3 DNA stays, 48 bases, in frame from base 1. Ends trimmed: V by 3 bases, J by 9 bases; bases unmatched to a gene: 8. This same sample was also part of a study on regulatory T cells. Reported in the second study: The multiplex PCR relied on 52 forward TRBV primers and 13 reverse TRBJ primers, and amplification bias was corrected through assay-based and computational methods. Restricted unique TRB V-J pairs and skewed V and J gene usage were observed in patient repertoires, most markedly in regulatory T cells. The study compared T-cell receptor beta repertoires of sorted regulatory, conventional CD4+ and CD8+ T cells in CD3G-deficient patients with those in healthy controls. Ficoll density separation was used to isolate peripheral blood mononuclear cells. Within the immunoSEQ assay, multiplex PCR amplified rearranged TRB loci from genomic DNA. TRB amplicons were sequenced on an Illumina HiSeq platform. Custom algorithms error-filtered the raw sequences and aligned them to reference gene sequences, after which the immunoSEQ online tools were used for analysis. Productive and nonproductive TRB rearrangement frequencies were evaluated among both unique and total sequences. Groups were compared by t tests, Mann-Whitney tests or two-way ANOVA performed in Prism software.

The receptor's source is a human donor in good health. The sample comprised CD4+ effector T cells sorted from blood. The chain is encoded by TRBV6-4 joined to TRBJ1-6; 10 central nucleotides agree with TRBD1. The DNA sequence is as follows: TGTGCCAGCAGTGAGGGGGGACAGGGGAGGACTTCACCCCTCCACTTT. Its translation reads: CASSEGGQGRTSPLHF.